A selection of T cell receptor beta chains follows, all from one sample in a study of regulatory T cells in long-lasting Graves disease. One entry per CDR3 protein, called by TCRdb with MiXCR from the multiplex PCR reads. The table includes around 480,000 distinct CDR3 sequences, around 15% detected once. This sample was shared with a second study, whose subject was T cells in Graves' hyperthyroidism and ophthalmopathy.

The sample was peripheral blood mononuclear cells (PBMCs), taken at new diagnosis, from a patient treated with antithyroid drugs. The receptors derive from a man aged 40-55 years with Graves disease. The CDR3 runs from the conserved cysteine through the conserved F or W. The D gene is left open where the match is weak. For some rows the clone size is stated as once, few or many, or as a class when expanded; others skip it.

clone_size,d_call,v_call,j_call,cdr3_nt,cdr3_aa
many,TRBD2,TRBV6-1,TRBJ2-5,TGTGCCAGCAGTACCGCTTGGACTAGCGGCCGAGAGACCCAGTACTTC,CASSTAWTSGRETQYF
-,-,TRBV28,TRBJ1-1,TGTGCCAGCACCCGGGTGGGGGCTGGCACTGAAGCTTTCTTT,CASTRVGAGTEAFF
many,TRBD1,TRBV6-5,TRBJ2-7,TGTGCCAGCAGTTACGCCCAGGGACAGACCTACGAGCAGTACTTC,CASSYAQGQTYEQYF
-,-,TRBV6-1,TRBJ2-7,TGTGCCAGCAGTGAAGCGCTTCCCGACACCTTCTCTTCCTACGAGCAGTACTTC,CASSEALPDTFSSYEQYF
-,-,TRBV7-3,TRBJ2-3,TGTGCCAGCAGCCCCGATTGGGGCACAGATACGCAGTATTTT,CASSPDWGTDTQYF
few,-,TRBV30,TRBJ1-1,TGTGCCTCACAACGGGTGAACACTGAAGCTTTCTTT,CASQRVNTEAFF
many,-,TRBV7-3,TRBJ2-1,TGTGCCAGCAGCTTATTCGCTAGTCGGGATGAGCAGTTCTTC,CASSLFASRDEQFF
many,TRBD1,TRBV29-1,TRBJ1-1,TGCAGCGCCGCGAAGACAGGGGGTATGAACACTGAAGCTTTCTTT,CSAAKTGGMNTEAFF
many,-,TRBV24-1,TRBJ2-7,TGTGCCACCAGTGGGACTAATCCACCCTACGAGCAGTACTTC,CATSGTNPPYEQYF
few,-,TRBV9,TRBJ2-2,TGTGCCAGCAGCGTAACACACAGCCACACCGGGGAGCTGTTTTTT,CASSVTHSHTGELFF
many,-,TRBV11-2,TRBJ1-1,TGTGCCAGCAGCTTAGGAGGGGTACCAGGTGGTGAAACTTTCTTT,CASSLGGVPGGETFF
many,TRBD2,TRBV5-1,TRBJ2-3,TGCGCCAGCAGCTTGTCCAGCGGGAGGCCAGATACGCAGTATTTT,CASSLSSGRPDTQYF
few,-,TRBV24-1,TRBJ2-5,TGTGCTACCAGTGATTCTCGGGGGACCGGGGAGACCCAGTACTTC,CATSDSRGTGETQYF
many,-,TRBV2,TRBJ1-5,TGTGCCAGCAGTGCAATTTACGGGAATCAGCCCCAGCATTTT,CASSAIYGNQPQHF
-,-,TRBV12-3/TRBV12-4,TRBJ2-5,TGTGCCAGCAAAAAGGGGAGTGAGACCCAGTACTTC,CASKKGSETQYF
-,TRBD2,TRBV7-2,TRBJ2-5,TGTGCCAGCAGCATTAGCGGGAGGGAGACCCAGTACTTC,CASSISGRETQYF
-,TRBD1,TRBV6-2/TRBV6-3,TRBJ2-1,TGTGCCAGCAGTGGGAGGCAGGGGGCTGATGAGCAGTTCTTC,CASSGRQGADEQFF
-,-,TRBV6-1,TRBJ1-5,TGTGCCAGCAGTGCCGTCGTTTGGCCCCAGCATTTT,CASSAVVWPQHF
many,TRBD1,TRBV7-3,TRBJ2-1,TGTGCCAGCAGCCCGCGGACAGGGCGTCGATCCTACAATGAGCAGTTCTTC,CASSPRTGRRSYNEQFF
many,TRBD1,TRBV5-1,TRBJ2-3,TGCGCCAGCAGAAGGACAGGGTCCCACTTGACCACAGATACGCAGTATTTT,CASRRTGSHLTTDTQYF
few,-,TRBV4-2,TRBJ2-2,TGTGCCAGCAGCCCCGCTCGGGTAGGGAACACCGGGGAGCTGTTTTTT,CASSPARVGNTGELFF
-,-,TRBV28,TRBJ1-5,TGTGCCAGCAGTTTACCCCGACAGTTCAATCAGCCCCAGCGTTTT,CASSLPRQFNQPQRF
-,-,TRBV20-1,TRBJ2-1,TGCAGTGCTAGAGATCGGATACAGCTTTCCTGGGAGCAGTTCTTC,CSARDRIQLSWEQFF
-,-,TRBV4-1,TRBJ1-1,TGCGCCAGCAGCCTCGACAGCCGGGGCACTGAAGCTTTCTTT,CASSLDSRGTEAFF
many,-,TRBV4-1,TRBJ2-7,TGCGCCAGCAGCCAAGTCCCGGAAAGCTCCTACGAGCAGTACTTC,CASSQVPESSYEQYF
many,TRBD1,TRBV2,TRBJ2-6,TGTGCCAGCAGAGGACAGGGGGCTACCTCCGGGGCCAACGTCCTGACTTTC,CASRGQGATSGANVLTF
many,-,TRBV28,TRBJ2-7,TGTGCCAGCAGTTCCGCGTCTACATACGAGCAGTACTTC,CASSSASTYEQYF
many,TRBD1,TRBV11-3,TRBJ1-1,TGTGCCAGCAGCGCTCCCGGGACAGGGAACACTGAAGCTTTCTTT,CASSAPGTGNTEAFF
many,-,TRBV12-3/TRBV12-4,TRBJ1-5,TGTGCCAGCAGTTCGATAGGCAATCAGCCCCAGCATTTT,CASSSIGNQPQHF
few,-,TRBV7-9,TRBJ2-1,TGTGCCAGCGGCGTCTATGAGCAGTTCTTC,CASGVYEQFF
many,-,TRBV5-1,TRBJ2-7,TGCGCCAGCAGCTTGGAAGGGAGAGCCCCCTACGAGCAGTACTTC,CASSLEGRAPYEQYF
-,TRBD1,TRBV6-2/TRBV6-3,TRBJ1-6,TGTGCCAGCAGTCCAGGGACAGGGGTGTGGTCACCCCTCCACTTT,CASSPGTGVWSPLHF
many,TRBD2,TRBV2,TRBJ2-2,TGTGCCAGCAGTGAAACTCTACTAGCGGCGAACACCGGGGAGCTGTTTTTT,CASSETLLAANTGELFF
-,-,TRBV20-1,TRBJ2-2,TGCAGTGGCCTGGGGGTAGGGAGGACCACCGGGGAGCTGTTTTTT,CSGLGVGRTTGELFF
many,-,TRBV18,TRBJ1-5,TGTGCCAGCTCACCGGGGTACAATCAGCCCCAGCATTTT,CASSPGYNQPQHF
few,-,TRBV6-2/TRBV6-3,TRBJ1-1,TGTGCCAGCAGGGCCGGCTTTGGGGGCGCAGGTGAAGCTTTCTTT,CASRAGFGGAGEAFF
many,TRBD2,TRBV7-8,TRBJ2-1,TGTGCCAGCAGCTTAAAGGGCCTAGCGGGAGCAAATGAGCAGTTCTTC,CASSLKGLAGANEQFF
few,-,TRBV20-1,TRBJ2-1,TGCAGTGCTAGGAATAGCGAACGGTTGGTCTTC,CSARNSERLVF
many,-,TRBV5-1,TRBJ2-5,TGCGCCAGCAGACAAGGACCGGCCGGAGAGACCCAGTACTTC,CASRQGPAGETQYF
many,-,TRBV7-3,TRBJ2-7,TGTGCCAGCAGCGGGGGACACTCCTACGAGCAGTACTTC,CASSGGHSYEQYF
many,-,TRBV29-1,TRBJ1-5,TGCAGCGTTTCGGCAGGGAGCAATCAGCCCCAGCATTTT,CSVSAGSNQPQHF
many,TRBD1,TRBV20-1,TRBJ2-1,TGCAGTGCTGCGGGACAGGGGTTTGGTGAGCAGTTCTTC,CSAAGQGFGEQFF
-,-,TRBV10-3,TRBJ1-4,TGTGCCATCAGTGAGCGCCGGGAGGCTAATGAAAAACTGTTTTTT,CAISERREANEKLFF
many,TRBD2,TRBV28,TRBJ2-3,TGTGCCAGCAGAAGGACTAGCGGGAGGGCCGATACGCAGTATTTT,CASRRTSGRADTQYF
-,-,TRBV20-1,TRBJ1-6,TGCAGTGCTGGGGGGGATTCACCCCTCCACTTT,CSAGGDSPLHF
few,TRBD1,TRBV19,TRBJ1-1,TGTGCCAGTAGAACCCGACAGGGAACCGCTGAAGCTTTCTTT,CASRTRQGTAEAFF
many,-,TRBV24-1,TRBJ2-5,TGTGCCACCAGTGACGCTCGGGACCTCCTTGAGACCCAGTACTTC,CATSDARDLLETQYF
-,-,TRBV9,TRBJ2-3,TGTGCCAGCAGCTCCCGCTCCGGGACAAGCACAGATACGCAGTATTTT,CASSSRSGTSTDTQYF
few,-,TRBV6-2/TRBV6-3,TRBJ2-7,TGTGCCAGCAGTGTGGTGGCCCAATCCTACGAGCAGTACTTC,CASSVVAQSYEQYF
few,-,TRBV27,TRBJ2-7,TGTGCCAGCAGTTTATTGTCCGGACAGATCTACGAGCAGTACTTC,CASSLLSGQIYEQYF
few,-,TRBV20-1,TRBJ1-2,TGCAGTGCTAGAGATCTCCTCAAGCCTAACTATGGCTACACCTTC,CSARDLLKPNYGYTF
many,TRBD1,TRBV3-1,TRBJ2-1,TGTGCCAGCAGCCGTTCCGGGACAGCATCCTACAATGAGCAGTTCTTC,CASSRSGTASYNEQFF
many,TRBD2,TRBV6-2/TRBV6-3,TRBJ2-1,TGTGCCAGCAGTTATAGGACTAGCGGCCACAATGAGCAGTTCTTC,CASSYRTSGHNEQFF
many,TRBD1,TRBV12-3/TRBV12-4,TRBJ2-7,TGTGCCAGCAGCCCTGGACAGGGGACCTACTCCTACGAGCAGTACTTC,CASSPGQGTYSYEQYF
many,TRBD1,TRBV11-2,TRBJ2-7,TGTGCCAGCAGCTTCGGGACAGGGAGCATGCCCTACGAGCAGTACTTC,CASSFGTGSMPYEQYF
-,TRBD1,TRBV28,TRBJ1-3,TGTGCCAGCAGTACCCCGGACAGGACCTCTGGAAACACCATATATTTT,CASSTPDRTSGNTIYF
-,TRBD1,TRBV19,TRBJ1-2,TGTGCCAGTAGTCCCGCCGGCACAGGGGGCGGCTACACCTTC,CASSPAGTGGGYTF